Listed here are 2 T cell receptor beta chains from one sample, sequenced in a study of blood T cell repertoires in COVID-19. Profiling relied on immunoSEQ multiplex PCR, and the TCRdb table lists in-frame clones only, not all of them. Of about 140,000 clones in the sample, about 77% were seen once. Sequencing input: peripheral blood. These receptors were collected from a woman aged 45-59 years with active or convalescent COVID-19.

The chain employs TRBV3-1 (or the pseudogene TRBV3-2) and TRBJ2-3; maybe TRBD2 (5 bases). The CDR3 loop spans 13 amino acids. Germline values: CDR1 LGHDT, CDR2 YNNKEL (reference sequence). Trimming took 2 bases from V and 4 from J, leaving 7 bases between them. CDR3 coding DNA: TGTGCCAGCAGCCAACGGGGTGCAGATACGCAGTATTTT. Translating gives CASSQRGADTQYF.

The V and J genes are TRBV5-6 and TRBJ1-6; D possibly corresponds to TRBD1 (5 bases). The CDR3 sequence is 15 residues long. V lost 1 base and J 6 bases, leaving 11 bases between the germline ends. Germline V gene sequence: CDR1 SGHDT, CDR2 YYEEEE. CDR3 DNA sequence: TGTGCCAGCAGCTTGTTACAGGCGACTAATTCACCCCTCCACTTT. Translated, it gives CASSLLQATNSPLHF.